The clone carrying this TCR beta chain was recorded a few times. Measured with immunoSEQ multiplex PCR; TCRdb has only the in-frame clones, and not every one. Of some 210,000 clones in the sample, around 87% are singletons; the top ten hold about 2%. The sample is drawn from a study of cytomegalovirus exposure and HLA in healthy donors. Per germline, CDR1 SNHLY and CDR2 FYNNEI. The ends lost 6 bases at V and 7 bases at J; junction bases unmatched: 11. The CDR3 totals 14 residues. The V call is TRBV2, the J call TRBJ2-7; TRBD2 matches at 8 bases. The TCR originated in a woman under 30 in good health and CMV-seropositive. Specimen: PBMCs. For the CDR3, the DNA is TGTGCCAGCAGACGGTTGGCGGGGGGTGGGGAGCAGTACTTC. Protein product: CASRRLAGGGEQYF.